The next 19 T cell receptor beta chains were all read from a single sample in a study of control samples from healthy donors and cancer patients. Profiling relied on immunoSEQ multiplex PCR, and the TCRdb table lists in-frame clones only, not all of them. The table shows approximately 120,000 clones, with 87% occurring only once. The sequenced sample was blood. The receptors come from a man between 40 and 49 years old in good health.

This chain uses TRBV7-2 with TRBJ1-2; maybe TRBD1 (5 bases). In germline, CDR1 is SGHTA, CDR2 FQGNSA. The CDR3 spans 15 residues. V was trimmed by 4 bases and J by 3 bases, leaving 15 bases between them. The CDR3 protein is CASSSARGMDYGYTF. DNA for the CDR3: TGTGCCAGCAGCTCCGCACGGGGGATGGACTATGGCTACACCTTC.

The chain couples TRBV7-2 to TRBJ2-1, with D possibly matching TRBD2 (5 bases). The CDR3 is 13 amino acids. V was trimmed by 2 bases and J by 6 bases, leaving 8 bases between them. Germline assignment: CDR1 SGHTA and CDR2 FQGNSA. CDR3 loop: CASSLNRGNEQFF. The CDR3, as DNA: TGTGCCAGCAGCTTAAACCGGGGCAATGAGCAGTTCTTC.

Only a few counts were recorded for this clone. This chain joins TRBV7-2 and TRBJ1-5; possible D gene TRBD1, 5 bases. There are 14 residues in the CDR3. V lost 5 bases and J 6 bases, leaving 14 bases between the germline ends. Germline values: CDR1 SGHTA, CDR2 FQGNSA. DNA of the CDR3: TGTGCCAGCAGCGAAAGGAGGGGTTTTCAGCCCCAGCATTTT. It encodes CASSERRGFQPQHF. The whole variable domain, remainder taken from reference TRBV7-2 and TRBJ1-5, is GAGVSQSPSNKVTEKGKDVELRCDPISGHTALYWYRQSLGQGLEFLIYFQGNSAPDKSGLPSDRFSAERTGGSVSTLTIQRTQQEDSAVYLCASSERRGFQPQHFGDGTRLSIL.

This clone was counted a few times. The rearrangement uses TRBV4-3 and TRBJ2-3; 7 bases map to TRBD1. V lost 4 bases to trimming and J lost 1 base; unmatched junction nucleotides: 5. Germline V gives CDR1 LGHNA, CDR2 YSLEER. There are 15 residues in the CDR3. CDR3 in DNA: TGCGCCAGCAGCCTACAGGGGAGCGGCACAGATACGCAGTATTTT. Amino acid sequence: CASSLQGSGTDTQYF.

This clone occurred a few times. CDR3 in amino acids: CATSDLAGVRGEQFF. CDR3 in DNA: TGTGCCACCAGTGATCTAGCGGGGGTCCGGGGTGAGCAGTTCTTC. The chain is built from TRBV24-1 and TRBJ2-1; 10 bases agree with TRBD2. The germline V gene has CDR1 KGHDR and CDR2 SFDVKD. The CDR3 contains 15 residues. V dropped 3 bases and J dropped 9; count of bases not matched to a gene: 7.

This chain's CDR3 is CASSQDWGRGLTEAFF. CDR3 DNA sequence: TGTGCCAGCAGCCAAGATTGGGGGCGGGGGCTCACTGAAGCTTTCTTT. The chain joins TRBV14 to TRBJ1-1, with D maybe TRBD1 (6 bases). V lost 0 bases and J lost 4, with 15 bases in between. The CDR3 covers 16 residues. From germline, CDR1 is SGHDN and CDR2 FVKESK. Drawing the rest from reference TRBV14 and TRBJ1-1, the complete variable domain is EAGVTQFPSHSVIEKGQTVTLRCDPISGHDNLYWYRRVMGKEIKFLLHFVKESKQDESGMPNNRFLAERTGGTYSTLKVQPAELEDSGVYFCASSQDWGRGLTEAFFGQGTRLTVV.

The V and J genes are TRBV27 and TRBJ2-7; 9 nucleotides line up with TRBD1. The germline V gene encodes CDR1 MNHEY and CDR2 SMNVEV (reference sequence). V lost 3 bases, J lost 2 bases, and 5 bases stayed unmatched. There are 15 residues in the CDR3. The CDR3 loop reads CASSLERTGAYEQYF. In DNA form, the CDR3 reads TGTGCCAGCAGTTTGGAGCGGACAGGGGCCTACGAGCAGTACTTC.

The gene calls are TRBV7-3 and TRBJ1-2; 7 bases are shared with TRBD1. The V segment lost 6 bases and the J segment 8 bases; nucleotides outside the gene matches: 12. CDR1 and CDR2 (germline): SGHTA, FQGTGA. The CDR3 totals 14 residues. CDR3 nucleotides: TGTGCCAGCAGTCCAGACAGGGCCATTGGCGGCTACACCTTC. Translated, it gives CASSPDRAIGGYTF.

This chain links TRBV18 with TRBJ2-7, with a weak D call TRBD1 (6 bases). CDR1 and CDR2 from the germline V gene are KGHSH and LQKENI. V lost 1 base and J 2 bases, leaving 15 bases between the germline ends. This CDR3 contains 16 residues. The CDR3 loop is CASSPLLRGAAYEQYF. As DNA, the CDR3 is TGTGCCAGCTCACCACTCCTCAGGGGCGCTGCCTACGAGCAGTACTTC. Supplemented by reference TRBV18 and TRBJ2-7, the full variable domain reads NAGVMQNPRHLVRRRGQEARLRCSPMKGHSHVYWYRQLPEEGLKFMVYLQKENIIDESGMPKERFSAEFPKEGPSILRIQQVVRGDSAAYFCASSPLLRGAAYEQYFGPGTRLTVT.

The V gene is TRBV14, the J gene TRBJ1-1; D remains ambiguous. In germline, CDR1 is SGHDN, CDR2 FVKESK. Trimming shortened V by 4 bases and J by 0 bases, and 15 bases separated the two germline ends. This CDR3 has 16 residues. The CDR3 region has the DNA TGTGCCAGCAGCCCCCGGTGGAGGAACATGAACACTGAAGCTTTCTTT. As protein: CASSPRWRNMNTEAFF.

The chain uses TRBV19 and TRBJ2-7; D call uncertain. From germline, CDR1 is LNHDA and CDR2 SQIVND (reference sequence). This CDR3 is built from 15 residues. The V and J ends lost 3 bases and 0 bases respectively, with 12 bases between them. Written as DNA, the CDR3 is TGTGCCAGTAGTATCACCGCGATCAGCTCCTACGAGCAGTACTTC. Translation gives CASSITAISSYEQYF. Filled out from reference TRBV19 and TRBJ2-7, the complete variable domain reads DGGITQSPKYLFRKEGQNVTLSCEQNLNHDAMYWYRQDPGQGLRLIYYSQIVNDFQKGDIAEGYSVSREKKESFPLTVTSAQKNPTAFYLCASSITAISSYEQYFGPGTRLTVT.

The genes are TRBV24-1 and TRBJ1-1; TRBD1 agrees at 9 bases. This CDR3 has 15 residues. The germline V gene encodes CDR1 KGHDR and CDR2 SFDVKD. The V and J ends lost 3 bases and 0 bases, in that order; junction bases with no gene match: 1. The CDR3: CATSDGQGMNTEAFF. CDR3 coding DNA: TGTGCCACCAGTGATGGACAGGGGATGAACACTGAAGCTTTCTTT.

The chain recombines TRBV11-2 with TRBJ1-5, with a weak D call TRBD1 (5 bases). V was shortened by 5 bases and J by 0 bases, with 11 bases between the two germline ends. Germline lookup yields CDR1 SGHAT and CDR2 FQNNGV. This CDR3 region has 15 residues. The CDR3 region has the DNA TGTGCCAGCAGCAGGGGACGGAATAGCAATCAGCCCCAGCATTTT. Its translation: CASSRGRNSNQPQHF.

The chain carries TRBV7-8 and TRBJ1-2, with D possibly being TRBD1 (6 bases). Trimming pared 1 base from V and 6 bases from J, leaving 15 bases between. The CDR3 runs to 15 residues. The germline V gene has CDR1 SGHVS and CDR2 FQNEAQ. The CDR3 nucleotides are TGTGCCAGCAGCTTAGAAAGGCCAGGGGATGATGGCTACACCTTC. Translated, it gives CASSLERPGDDGYTF.

In its sample, this clone was seen once. The chain uses TRBV6-5 and TRBJ1-6; D remains unclear. There are 12 residues in the CDR3. From germline, CDR1 is MNHEY and CDR2 SVGAGI. The V gene lost 4 bases and the J gene lost 14 bases, with 12 bases spanning the gap. The CDR3 loop is CASSFDIVALHF. CDR3 sequence (DNA): TGTGCCAGCAGTTTCGACATCGTCGCCCTCCACTTT.

The rearrangement links TRBV6-6 to TRBJ1-5; a possible D gene is TRBD1 (5 bases). The germline V gene has CDR1 MNHNY and CDR2 SVGAGI (reference sequence). The CDR3 has 13 residues. V was shortened by 4 bases and J by 7 bases, with 11 bases between the two germline ends. The CDR3 here is CASSSQGEQPQHF. The DNA of the CDR3 is TGTGCCAGCAGTTCTCAAGGGGAGCAGCCCCAGCATTTT.

A remark on this clone: Other DNA variants within this sample encode the same CDR3. CDR3 bases: TGTGCCACCAGTGAGCAGGGGTATGGCTACACCTTC. It translates to CATSEQGYGYTF. This chain uses TRBV24-1 with TRBJ1-2; maybe TRBD1 (6 bases). Germline lookup yields CDR1 KGHDR and CDR2 SFDVKD. Trimming took off 4 bases at V and 5 bases at J, with 7 bases between the two ends. This CDR3 has 12 residues.

This chain uses TRBV7-9 with TRBJ1-4, with 10 bases matching TRBD1. V gave up 5 bases and J gave up 7 bases; unmatched junction bases: 7. Germline lookup yields CDR1 SEHNR and CDR2 FQNEAQ (reference sequence). This CDR3 comprises 15 residues. The CDR3 DNA is TGTGCCAGCAGCACACGACAGGGGGCATTTGAAAAACTGTTTTTT. Translation: CASSTRQGAFEKLFF.

This chain joins TRBV7-2 and TRBJ1-2, with 9 bases identical to TRBD1. This CDR3 contains 14 residues. Germline V gene lookup returns CDR1 SGHTA and CDR2 FQGNSA. Trimming removed 2 bases from V and 8 bases from J; junction bases left unmatched: 6. The CDR3 region is CASSLPGQGGGYTF. The CDR3 nucleotides are TGTGCCAGCAGCTTACCGGGACAGGGTGGCGGCTACACCTTC.